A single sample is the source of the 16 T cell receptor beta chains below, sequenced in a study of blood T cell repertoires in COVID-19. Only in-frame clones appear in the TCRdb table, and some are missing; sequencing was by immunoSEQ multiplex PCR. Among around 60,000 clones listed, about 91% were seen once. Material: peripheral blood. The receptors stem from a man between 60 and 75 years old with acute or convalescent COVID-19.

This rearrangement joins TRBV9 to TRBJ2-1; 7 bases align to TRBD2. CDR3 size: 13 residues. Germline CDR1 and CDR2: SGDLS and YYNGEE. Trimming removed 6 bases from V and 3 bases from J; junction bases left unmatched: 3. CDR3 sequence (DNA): TGTGCCAGCAAGGGGACTAACTACAATGAGCAGTTCTTC. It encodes CASKGTNYNEQFF.

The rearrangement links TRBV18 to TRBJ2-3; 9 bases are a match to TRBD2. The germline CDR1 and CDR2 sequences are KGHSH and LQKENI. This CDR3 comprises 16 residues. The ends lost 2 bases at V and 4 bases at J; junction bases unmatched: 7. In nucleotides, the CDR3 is TGTGCCAGCTCACCAGGGGCGGGAGGGCCTTCAGATACGCAGTATTTT. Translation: CASSPGAGGPSDTQYF.

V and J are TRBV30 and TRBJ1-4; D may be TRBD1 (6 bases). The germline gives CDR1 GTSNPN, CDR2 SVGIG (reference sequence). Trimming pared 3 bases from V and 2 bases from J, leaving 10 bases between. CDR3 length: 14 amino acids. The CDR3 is CAWSIGGTNEKLFF. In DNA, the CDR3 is TGTGCCTGGAGCATAGGGGGTACTAATGAAAAACTGTTTTTT.

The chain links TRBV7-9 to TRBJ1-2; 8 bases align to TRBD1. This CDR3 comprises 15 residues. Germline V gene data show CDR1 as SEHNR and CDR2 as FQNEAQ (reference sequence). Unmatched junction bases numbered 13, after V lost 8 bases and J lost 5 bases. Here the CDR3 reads CASLHRGVEGYGYTF. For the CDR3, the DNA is TGTGCCAGCCTGCACAGGGGGGTAGAGGGTTATGGCTACACCTTC.

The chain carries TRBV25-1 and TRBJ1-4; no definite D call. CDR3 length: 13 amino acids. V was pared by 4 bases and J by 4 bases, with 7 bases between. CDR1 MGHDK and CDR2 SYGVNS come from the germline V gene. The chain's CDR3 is CASSGGFNEKLFF. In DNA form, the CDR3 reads TGTGCCAGCAGTGGAGGGTTTAATGAAAAACTGTTTTTT.

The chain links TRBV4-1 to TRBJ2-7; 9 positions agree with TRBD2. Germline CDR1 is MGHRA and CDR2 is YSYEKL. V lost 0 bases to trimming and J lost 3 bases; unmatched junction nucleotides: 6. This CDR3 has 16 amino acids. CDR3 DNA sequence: TGCGCCAGCAGCCAAGAAGAAGCGGGAGGTTTCTACGAGCAGTACTTC. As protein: CASSQEEAGGFYEQYF.

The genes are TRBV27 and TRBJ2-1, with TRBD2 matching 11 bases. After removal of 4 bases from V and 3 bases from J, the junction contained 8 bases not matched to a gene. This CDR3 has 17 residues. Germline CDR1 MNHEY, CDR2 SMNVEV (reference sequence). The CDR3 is CASSSLTGTSGYNEQFF. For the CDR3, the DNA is TGTGCCAGCAGTTCTCTTACCGGGACTAGCGGCTACAATGAGCAGTTCTTC.

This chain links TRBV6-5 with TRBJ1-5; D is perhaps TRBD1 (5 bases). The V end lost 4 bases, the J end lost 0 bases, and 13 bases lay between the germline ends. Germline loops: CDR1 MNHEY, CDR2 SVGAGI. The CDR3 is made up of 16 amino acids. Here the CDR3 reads CASSSLGGYSNQPQHF. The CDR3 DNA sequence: TGTGCCAGCAGTTCCCTGGGGGGATATAGCAATCAGCCCCAGCATTTT.

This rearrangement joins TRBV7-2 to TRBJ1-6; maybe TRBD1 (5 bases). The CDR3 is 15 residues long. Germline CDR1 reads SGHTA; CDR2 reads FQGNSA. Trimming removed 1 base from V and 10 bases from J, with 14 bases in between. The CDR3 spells CASSLDGGEGSPLHF. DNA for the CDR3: TGTGCCAGCAGCTTAGACGGAGGGGAGGGATCACCCCTCCACTTT.

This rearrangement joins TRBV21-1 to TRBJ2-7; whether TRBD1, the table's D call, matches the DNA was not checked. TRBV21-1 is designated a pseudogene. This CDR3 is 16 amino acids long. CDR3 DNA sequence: TGTGCCAGCAGCCCAAATTTCGGCAGGGCACGAGACGAGCAGTACTTC. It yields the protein CASSPNFGRARDEQYF.

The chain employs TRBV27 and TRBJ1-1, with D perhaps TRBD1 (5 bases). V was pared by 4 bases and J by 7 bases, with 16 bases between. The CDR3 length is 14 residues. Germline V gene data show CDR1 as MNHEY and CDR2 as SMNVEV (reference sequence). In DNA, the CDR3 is TGTGCCAGCAGTTACACGACAGCCGCCATTGAAGCTTTCTTT. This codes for CASSYTTAAIEAFF.

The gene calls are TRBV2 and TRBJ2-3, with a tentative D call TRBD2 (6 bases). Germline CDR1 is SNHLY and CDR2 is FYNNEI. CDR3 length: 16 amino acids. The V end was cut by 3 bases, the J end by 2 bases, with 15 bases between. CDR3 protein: CASSERAGWITDTQYF. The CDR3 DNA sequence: TGTGCCAGCAGTGAGAGGGCGGGATGGATCACAGATACGCAGTATTTT. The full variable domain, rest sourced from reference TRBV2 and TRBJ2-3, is EPEVTQTPSHQVTQMGQEVILRCVPISNHLYFYWYRQILGQKVEFLVSFYNNEISEKSEIFDDQFSVERPDGSNFTLKIRSTKLEDSAMYFCASSERAGWITDTQYFGPGTRLTVL.

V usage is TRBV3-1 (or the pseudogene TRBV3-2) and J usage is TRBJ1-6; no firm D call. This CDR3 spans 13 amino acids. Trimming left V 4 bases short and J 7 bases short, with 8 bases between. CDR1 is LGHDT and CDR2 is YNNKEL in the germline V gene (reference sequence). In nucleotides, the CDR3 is TGTGCCAGCAGCCGGGCCTCGAATTCACCCCTCCACTTT. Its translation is CASSRASNSPLHF.

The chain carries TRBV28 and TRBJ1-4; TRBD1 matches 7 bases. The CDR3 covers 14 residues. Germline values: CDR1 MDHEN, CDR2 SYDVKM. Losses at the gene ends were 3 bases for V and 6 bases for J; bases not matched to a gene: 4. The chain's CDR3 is CASSFLDRDEKLFF. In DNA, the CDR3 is TGTGCCAGCAGTTTCCTTGACAGGGATGAAAAACTGTTTTTT.

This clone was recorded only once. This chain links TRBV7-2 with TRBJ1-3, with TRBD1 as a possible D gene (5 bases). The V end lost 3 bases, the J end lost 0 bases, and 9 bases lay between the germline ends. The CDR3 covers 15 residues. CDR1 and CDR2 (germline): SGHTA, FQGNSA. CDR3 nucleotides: TGTGCCAGCAGCTTGGGGCTGATCTCTGGAAACACCATATATTTT. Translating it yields CASSLGLISGNTIYF. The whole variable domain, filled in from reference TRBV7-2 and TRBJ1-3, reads GAGVSQSPSNKVTEKGKDVELRCDPISGHTALYWYRQSLGQGLEFLIYFQGNSAPDKSGLPSDRFSAERTGGSVSTLTIQRTQQEDSAVYLCASSLGLISGNTIYFGEGSWLTVV.

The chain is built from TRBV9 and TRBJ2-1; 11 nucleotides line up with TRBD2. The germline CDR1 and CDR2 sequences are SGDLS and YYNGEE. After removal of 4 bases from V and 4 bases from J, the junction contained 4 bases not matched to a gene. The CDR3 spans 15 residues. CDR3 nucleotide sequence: TGTGCCAGCAGCCCTCGACTAGCGGGGTACAATGAGCAGTTCTTC. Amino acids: CASSPRLAGYNEQFF.